The 6 T cell receptor beta chains given below trace back to one sample, sequenced in a study of shared clonotypes between healthy human individuals. Libraries were prepared by immunoSEQ multiplex PCR; TCRdb keeps only in-frame clonotypes and omits some of them. The table records roughly 2.5 million clones, just over 90% of them present only once. Sequenced input: naive CD4+ T cells sorted from blood. The subset: CD45RA+ positively selected. These TCRs come from a man aged 18-30 years in good health.

V gene TRBV9 combines with J gene TRBJ2-7, with D perhaps matching TRBD1 or TRBD2 (6 bases each). The CDR3 spans 14 residues. V was shortened by 6 bases and J by 1 base, with 14 bases between the two germline ends. Germline CDR1 is SGDLS and CDR2 is YYNGEE. CDR3 region: CASKPWRGSYEQYF. In nucleotides, the CDR3 is TGTGCCAGCAAACCATGGAGGGGGTCCTACGAGCAGTACTTC.

The chain carries TRBV2 and TRBJ2-3; 12 nucleotides line up with TRBD2. The CDR3 is made up of 16 amino acids. Germline CDR1 is SNHLY and CDR2 is FYNNEI. The V gene end was trimmed by 3 bases and the J gene end by 7 bases; junction bases not matched to a gene: 8. The CDR3 bases are TGTGCCAGCAGTGAGGCTAGCGGGGGGGCCCCATATACGCAGTATTTT. Translating gives CASSEASGGAPYTQYF.

The chain carries TRBV7-2 and TRBJ2-1; 7 bases match TRBD2. The CDR3 runs 15 residues. CDR1 and CDR2 (germline): SGHTA, FQGNSA. V lost 1 base, J lost 6 bases, and 6 bases stayed unmatched. The CDR3 spells CASSLVGGIGNEQFF. CDR3 DNA: TGTGCCAGCAGCTTAGTGGGGGGGATAGGCAATGAGCAGTTCTTC.

This clone was detected once. This rearrangement joins TRBV9 to TRBJ2-5; 9 nucleotides match TRBD2. V was pared by 4 bases and J by 1 base, with 11 bases of the junction left unmatched. Germline assignment: CDR1 SGDLS and CDR2 YYNGEE. The CDR3 totals 17 residues. In DNA form, the CDR3 reads TGTGCCAGCAGCCAAGGGGATAGCGGGAGCCTCCAAGAGACCCAGTACTTC. This encodes CASSQGDSGSLQETQYF.

The rearrangement links TRBV5-1 to TRBJ2-5; D is possibly TRBD1 (6 bases). The germline V gene encodes CDR1 SGHRS and CDR2 YFSETQ. The CDR3 has 13 residues. V shed 4 bases and J shed 9 bases, with 16 bases lying between them. CDR3 nucleotide sequence: TGCGCCAGCAGCACAGGGACACCTCCTTCCCAGTACTTC. Its protein product is CASSTGTPPSQYF. Complete variable domain (other parts from reference TRBV5-1 and TRBJ2-5): KAGVTQTPRYLIKTRGQQVTLSCSPISGHRSVSWYQQTPGQGLQFLFEYFSETQRNKGNFPGRFSGRQFSNSRSEMNVSTLELGDSALYLCASSTGTPPSQYFGPGTRLLVL.

This chain uses TRBV5-1 with TRBJ2-7; D is perhaps TRBD1 (5 bases). Germline V gene data show CDR1 as SGHRS and CDR2 as YFSETQ. V lost 0 bases and J lost 2, with 15 bases in between. CDR3 length: 16 residues. The CDR3 bases are TGCGCCAGCAGCTTGGCCGTAGGGCAGGGAACCTACGAGCAGTACTTC. The encoded protein is CASSLAVGQGTYEQYF. Based on the CDR3 plus reference TRBV5-1 and TRBJ2-7, the full variable domain is KAGVTQTPRYLIKTRGQQVTLSCSPISGHRSVSWYQQTPGQGLQFLFEYFSETQRNKGNFPGRFSGRQFSNSRSEMNVSTLELGDSALYLCASSLAVGQGTYEQYFGPGTRLTVT.